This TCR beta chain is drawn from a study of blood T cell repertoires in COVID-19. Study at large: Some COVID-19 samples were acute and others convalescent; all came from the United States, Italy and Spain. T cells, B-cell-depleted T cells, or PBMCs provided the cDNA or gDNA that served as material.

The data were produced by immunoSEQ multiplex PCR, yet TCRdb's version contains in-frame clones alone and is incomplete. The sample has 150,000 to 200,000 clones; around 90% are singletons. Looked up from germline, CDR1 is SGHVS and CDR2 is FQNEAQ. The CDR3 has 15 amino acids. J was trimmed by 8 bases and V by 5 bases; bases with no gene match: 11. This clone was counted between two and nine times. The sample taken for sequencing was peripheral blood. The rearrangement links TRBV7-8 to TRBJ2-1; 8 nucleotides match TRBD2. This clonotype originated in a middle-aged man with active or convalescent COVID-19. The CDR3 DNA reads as TGTGCCAGCAGCCGCCAGCGGGGGCCCAGCGATGAGCAGTTCTTC. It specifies CASSRQRGPSDEQFF.